This T cell receptor beta chain was identified in a study of blood T cell repertoires in COVID-19. Study-wide context: Sites in the United States, Italy and Spain provided acute and convalescent COVID-19 samples. PBMCs, B-cell-depleted T cells, or T cells were the source of the cDNA or gDNA that made up the material.

The CDR3 has 14 residues. Germline values: CDR1 MNHEY, CDR2 SVGAGI. Unmatched junction bases numbered 10, after V lost 7 bases and J lost 9 bases. In the authors' methods: By means of reference gene primer amplification, nucleated cell counts were estimated. Here immunoSEQ multiplex PCR was the method, and the copy in TCRdb shows in-frame clones only, minus some. Clonal size and the V and J genes are those of that table, whereas D and trimming came from the DNA. The repertoire includes about 230,000 clones, 65% to 85% of them detected once, and around 26% sits in the top ten. This TCR derives from a man aged 35 to 55 with acute or convalescent COVID-19. The source material was peripheral blood. The rearrangement joins TRBV6-5 to TRBJ2-1; 9 bases are a match to TRBD2. CDR3 amino acids: CASTLGTSSSEQFF. The CDR3, as DNA: TGTGCCAGCACTCTAGGGACTAGCTCCAGTGAGCAGTTCTTC.